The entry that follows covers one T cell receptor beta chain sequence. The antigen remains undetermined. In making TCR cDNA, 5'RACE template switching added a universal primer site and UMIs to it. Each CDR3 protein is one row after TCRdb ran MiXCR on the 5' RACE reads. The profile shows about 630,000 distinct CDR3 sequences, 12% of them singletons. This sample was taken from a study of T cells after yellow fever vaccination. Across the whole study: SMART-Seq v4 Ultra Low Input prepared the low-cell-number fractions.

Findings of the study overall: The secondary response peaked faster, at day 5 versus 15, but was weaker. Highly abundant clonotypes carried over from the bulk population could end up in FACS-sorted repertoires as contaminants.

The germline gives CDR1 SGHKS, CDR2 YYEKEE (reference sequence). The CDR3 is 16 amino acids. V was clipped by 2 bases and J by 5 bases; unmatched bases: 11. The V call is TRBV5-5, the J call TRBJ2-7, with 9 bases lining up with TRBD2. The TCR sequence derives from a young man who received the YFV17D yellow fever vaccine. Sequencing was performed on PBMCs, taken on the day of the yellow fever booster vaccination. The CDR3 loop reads CASSFSGRMGSHEQYF. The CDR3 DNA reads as TGTGCCAGCAGCTTTAGCGGGAGAATGGGGTCCCACGAGCAGTACTTC.